The 24 T cell receptor beta chains listed next were all sequenced from one sample in a study of high-grade serous ovarian cancer treatment subgroups. Tumor tissue was taken before any definitive surgery or chemotherapy was given. Sequenced by immunoSEQ multiplex PCR; TCRdb stores in-frame clones only, minus some. Of thousands of clones in the sample, approximately 85% were seen once. Source material: tumor tissue. The receptors originated from a human donor with high-grade serous ovarian cancer.

The rearrangement links TRBV19 to TRBJ2-2; 9 nucleotides line up with TRBD1. The CDR3 has 16 residues. CDR1 is LNHDA and CDR2 is SQIVND in the germline V gene (reference sequence). V shed 6 bases and J 4 bases; nucleotides not matched to a gene: 9. The CDR3 region is CASRDRGNGGTGELFF. The CDR3 nucleotides are TGTGCCAGTAGGGACAGGGGTAATGGAGGCACCGGGGAGCTGTTTTTT.

The rearrangement joins TRBV7-9 to TRBJ2-7, with D tentatively TRBD1 (6 bases). The CDR3 has 16 residues. CDR1 is SEHNR and CDR2 is FQNEAQ in the germline V gene (reference sequence). Between the trimmed V and J ends, which lost 5 bases and 2 bases, there was a span of 19 bases. DNA of the CDR3: TGTGCCAGCAGCCCTAGATCCAGGACAGCGGCCTACGAGCAGTACTTC. Encoded protein: CASSPRSRTAAYEQYF.

This chain links TRBV5-1 with TRBJ2-7; the match to TRBD1 covers 7 bases. The CDR3 contains 14 residues. V was pared by 4 bases and J by 6 bases, with 10 bases of the junction left unmatched. The germline CDR1 and CDR2 sequences are SGHRS and YFSETQ. CDR3 loop: CASSPGQALGEQYF. CDR3 bases: TGCGCCAGCAGCCCCGGACAGGCCCTCGGCGAGCAGTACTTC.

This chain connects TRBV7-3 to TRBJ1-5, with D unresolved. V dropped 4 bases and J dropped 3 bases, with 7 bases sitting between them. The CDR3 length is 13 residues. Germline CDR1 and CDR2: SGHTA and FQGTGA. This chain's CDR3 is CASSYSPNQPQHF. The CDR3, as DNA: TGTGCCAGCAGCTACAGCCCCAATCAGCCCCAGCATTTT.

This clone was observed a handful of times. The conserved final phenylalanine or tryptophan is absent from the CDR3, which likely points to a read error. The limits of the CDR3 on the DNA are not certain, so only TCRdb's listed CDR3 is given. This rearrangement joins TRBV11-2 to TRBJ1-1. Both ends counted, the CDR3 spans 11 residues. Germline V gene lookup returns CDR1 SGHAT and CDR2 FQNNGV. CDR3 sequence: CASTHTTRTTV.

This clone ranks as medium-sized. The chain combines TRBV11-2 with TRBJ1-1, with D tentatively TRBD1 (5 bases). The CDR3 sequence is 14 residues long. V lost 1 base and J lost 4, with 10 bases in between. Germline V lookup: CDR1 SGHAT, CDR2 FQNNGV. The CDR3 region is CASSLVQGITEAFF. In DNA, the CDR3 is TGTGCCAGCAGCTTAGTTCAGGGAATCACTGAAGCTTTCTTT. Full variable domain (remainder filled in from reference TRBV11-2 and TRBJ1-1): EAGVAQSPRYKIIEKRQSVAFWCNPISGHATLYWYQQILGQGPKLLIQFQNNGVVDDSQLPKDRFSAERLKGVDSTLKIQPAKLEDSAVYLCASSLVQGITEAFFGQGTRLTVV.

The chain has TRBV5-4 and TRBJ2-1; TRBD1 might be the D (5 bases). Trimming took 4 bases from V and 0 from J, leaving 5 bases between them. The CDR3 extends over 13 amino acids. Germline CDR1 SGHNT, CDR2 YYREEE (reference sequence). The DNA for the CDR3 is TGTGCCAGCAGCAGGGGCTCCTACAATGAGCAGTTCTTC. Amino acids: CASSRGSYNEQFF.

This clone occurred once. The rearrangement links TRBV27 to TRBJ2-7, with D unresolved. This CDR3 has 16 amino acids. V shed 6 bases and J shed 0 bases, with 18 bases lying between them. CDR1 MNHEY and CDR2 SMNVEV come from the germline V gene (reference sequence). Here the CDR3 reads CASSPQVGPSSYEQYF. The CDR3, as DNA: TGTGCCAGCAGCCCTCAGGTAGGGCCCTCCTCCTACGAGCAGTACTTC.

The V and J genes are TRBV19 and TRBJ2-3, with 12 bases matching TRBD2. Trimming removed 4 bases from V and 1 base from J; junction bases left unmatched: 6. Germline V gene sequence: CDR1 LNHDA, CDR2 SQIVND (reference sequence). This CDR3 has 17 amino acids. The CDR3, as DNA: TGTGCCAGTAGTACCCCTCGACTAGCGGGGGGCACAGATACGCAGTATTTT. Amino acid sequence: CASSTPRLAGGTDTQYF.

This chain joins TRBV7-2 and TRBJ2-1, with 7 bases aligning to TRBD2. CDR3 length: 16 residues. J gave up 5 bases and V 5 bases, and 12 bases lay outside the gene matches. The V gene's germline CDR1 is SGHTA and CDR2 FQGNSA. CDR3 protein: CASSGRGSFGNNEQFF. CDR3 bases: TGTGCCAGCAGCGGGCGCGGGAGTTTCGGGAACAATGAGCAGTTCTTC.

The chain joins TRBV25-1 to TRBJ2-3; a weak D match, TRBD2 (6 bases). The V end was cut by 7 bases, the J end by 1 base, with 12 bases between. Germline loops: CDR1 MGHDK, CDR2 SYGVNS. There are 14 residues in the CDR3. In DNA form, the CDR3 reads TGTGCCAGCACTCACTGGGGGGGCACAGATACGCAGTATTTT. As protein: CASTHWGGTDTQYF.

The chain employs TRBV7-2 and TRBJ2-3; 7 bases are shared with TRBD2. The CDR3 runs 15 residues. Germline V gene sequence: CDR1 SGHTA, CDR2 FQGNSA. With 0 bases clipped from V and 2 bases from J, the junction kept 2 bases outside the gene matches. The CDR3 is CASSLAGGHTDTQYF. CDR3 nucleotide sequence: TGTGCCAGCAGCTTAGCGGGAGGGCACACAGATACGCAGTATTTT.

In its sample, this clone was seen once. The CDR3 region has the DNA TGTGCCAGCAGCCTAGAGGACAGGGATTACTATGGCTACACCTTC. This sequence encodes CASSLEDRDYYGYTF. The rearrangement links TRBV7-8 to TRBJ1-2; TRBD1 aligns across 8 bases. The J segment lost 3 bases and the V segment lost 5 bases, leaving 8 bases of the junction unmatched. The germline gives CDR1 SGHVS, CDR2 FQNEAQ. The CDR3 contains 15 residues.

This chain joins TRBV7-3 and TRBJ2-1, with D possibly TRBD2 on 6 matching bases. This CDR3 has 16 amino acids. The V gene's germline CDR1 is SGHTA and CDR2 FQGTGA. The V end lost 2 bases, the J end lost 5 bases, and 16 bases lay between the germline ends. CDR3 DNA sequence: TGTGCCAGCAGCTTAGTACCGGGACTTAACCACAATGAGCAGTTCTTC. Amino acid sequence: CASSLVPGLNHNEQFF. The full variable domain, its missing parts supplied by reference TRBV7-3 and TRBJ2-1, is GAGVSQTPSNKVTEKGKYVELRCDPISGHTALYWYRQSLGQGPEFLIYFQGTGAADDSGLPNDRFFAVRPEGSVSTLKIQRTERGDSAVYLCASSLVPGLNHNEQFFGPGTRLTVL.

The V call is TRBV19, the J call TRBJ2-6; D is perhaps TRBD2 (5 bases). There are 16 residues in the CDR3. Trimming pared 6 bases from V and 0 bases from J, leaving 12 bases between. Germline V gives CDR1 LNHDA, CDR2 SQIVND (reference sequence). The CDR3: CASRITRGSGANVLTF. CDR3 DNA sequence: TGTGCCAGTAGGATTACCCGGGGCTCTGGGGCCAACGTCCTGACTTTC.

This sequence joins TRBV6-6 and TRBJ2-2; TRBD1 matches 9 bases. CDR1 and CDR2 from the germline V gene are MNHNY and SVGAGI (reference sequence). Trimming removed 5 bases from V and 4 bases from J; junction bases left unmatched: 5. The CDR3 has 15 amino acids. For the CDR3, the DNA is TGTGCCAGCAGTCAGACAGGGGGAAGCACCGGGGAGCTGTTTTTT. This codes for CASSQTGGSTGELFF.

The rearrangement uses TRBV9 and TRBJ1-2; a possible D gene is TRBD1 (5 bases). The germline V gene has CDR1 SGDLS and CDR2 YYNGEE. The CDR3 consists of 14 residues. The V end lost 0 bases, the J end lost 4 bases, and 10 bases lay between the germline ends. The DNA of the CDR3 is TGTGCCAGCAGCGTAGGCGGGACGTCCTATGGCTACACCTTC. Its protein is CASSVGGTSYGYTF.

The rearrangement joins TRBV4-1 to TRBJ2-7; no firm D call. V was cut by 0 bases and J by 12 bases, with 24 bases left in between. The CDR3 is 16 residues long. Per the germline V gene, CDR1 is MGHRA and CDR2 is YSYEKL. The CDR3 region has the DNA TGCGCCAGCAGCCAAGATCCCCACCTCACTACCGAGGTGGGGTACTTC. Amino acid sequence: CASSQDPHLTTEVGYF.

In this sample, this clone turned up once. The chain carries TRBV2 and TRBJ2-6, with 16 bases fitting TRBD2. Germline V CDR1 and CDR2: SNHLY, FYNNEI. Germline trimming cut 4 bases from V and 17 bases from J; bases unmatched to any gene: 2. CDR3 size: 13 residues. CDR3 amino acids: CASSVGTSGRVTF. CDR3 DNA: TGTGCCAGCAGTGTCGGGACTAGCGGGAGGGTGACTTTC.

The J gene is TRBJ2-1, the V gene TRBV4-3; 9 bases are shared with TRBD2. The CDR3 is made up of 14 amino acids. V was pared by 4 bases and J by 6 bases, with 4 bases of the junction left unmatched. Germline V lookup: CDR1 LGHNA, CDR2 YSLEER. The CDR3 DNA follows: TGCGCCAGCAGCCCGGGACTAGCCGCCAATGAGCAGTTCTTC. Residues: CASSPGLAANEQFF.

The chain combines TRBV7-2 with TRBJ2-6; 10 bases line up with TRBD1. Germline trimming cut 5 bases from V and 0 bases from J; bases unmatched to any gene: 7. From germline, CDR1 is SGHTA and CDR2 FQGNSA. The CDR3 spans 18 residues. CDR3 protein: CASSRSTGGVSGANVLTF. The DNA of the CDR3 is TGTGCCAGCAGCCGATCGACAGGGGGCGTCTCTGGGGCCAACGTCCTGACTTTC.

V and J are TRBV28 and TRBJ2-7; 9 bases agree with TRBD1. In germline, CDR1 is MDHEN, CDR2 SYDVKM. Trimming took 2 bases from V and 0 from J; bases not matched to a gene: 11. CDR3 length equals 18 residues. The chain's CDR3 is CASSLVWTGVSSSYEQYF. The CDR3 DNA reads as TGTGCCAGCAGTTTAGTCTGGACAGGGGTCTCAAGCTCCTACGAGCAGTACTTC.

This chain links TRBV29-1 with TRBJ2-1; 9 nucleotides agree with TRBD2. The CDR3 is made up of 17 amino acids. Germline V lookup: CDR1 SQVTM, CDR2 ANQGSEA. Trimming took 2 bases from V and 7 from J; bases not matched to a gene: 15. The CDR3 region has the DNA TGCAGCGTTGAACCTATTTTAGCGGGAGCCCCCAGGAATGAGCAGTTCTTC. Its translation: CSVEPILAGAPRNEQFF.

This sequence joins TRBV28 and TRBJ2-7, with D uncertain. V was clipped by 2 bases and J by 2 bases, with 7 bases between them. This CDR3 contains 13 residues. Per germline, CDR1 MDHEN and CDR2 SYDVKM. CDR3 nucleotides: TGTGCCAGCAGTTTAACGGGTCCCTACGAGCAGTACTTC. Translated: CASSLTGPYEQYF.